The clone carrying this T cell receptor beta chain was counted many times. The antigen remains undetermined. TCR alpha and beta CDR3 regions were amplified from RNA using iRepertoire nested multiplex PCR. Tissue mRNA or PBMC total RNA, about 90-400 ng, went into one-step reverse transcription and amplification. In TCRdb, the multiplex PCR reads were re-called with MiXCR into one record per CDR3 protein. The sample consists of about 130,000 distinct CDR3 sequences, 24% of them appearing once. This entry is derived from a study of glioma-infiltrating T cells. Findings and limits, study-wide: CDR3 overlap between tissue and blood was very small. Non-neoplastic patients had below-expected tissue-blood divergence, while all gliomas exceeded expectation.

Germline CDR1 and CDR2: MNHNS and SASEGT. The CDR3 consists of 13 residues. V shed 11 bases and J 3 bases; nucleotides not matched to a gene: 8. The rearrangement uses TRBV6-1 and TRBJ1-2; 8 positions agree with TRBD1. The sequenced material came from glioma tissue, nonneoplastic brain tissue, or PBMCs (not recorded which). The clonotype comes from a human donor with low-grade glioma or glioblastoma, undergoing nonglioma brain surgery, or in good health (not recorded which). CDR3 DNA: TGTGCCGGAGGGAGGGGACAGGACTATGGCTACACCTTC. Translated, it gives CAGGRGQDYGYTF.